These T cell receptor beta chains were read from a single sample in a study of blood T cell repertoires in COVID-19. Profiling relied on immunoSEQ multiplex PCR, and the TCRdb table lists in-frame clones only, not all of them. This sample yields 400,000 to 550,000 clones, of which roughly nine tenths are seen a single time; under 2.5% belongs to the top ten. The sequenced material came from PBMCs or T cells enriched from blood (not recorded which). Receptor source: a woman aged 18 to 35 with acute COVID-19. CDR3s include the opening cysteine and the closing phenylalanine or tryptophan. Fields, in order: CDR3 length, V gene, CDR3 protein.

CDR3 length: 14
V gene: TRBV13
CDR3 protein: CASVTRDFSYEQYF

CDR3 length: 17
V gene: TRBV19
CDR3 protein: CASSIMVVGQGSREQFF

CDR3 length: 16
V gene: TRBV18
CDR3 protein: CASSPRGDTTYNEQFF

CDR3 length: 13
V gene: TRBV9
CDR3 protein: CASGEESSYEQYF

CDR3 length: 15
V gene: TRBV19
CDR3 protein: CASSIGTSANYGYTF

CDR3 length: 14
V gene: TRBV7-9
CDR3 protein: CASSPWTVGQTQYF

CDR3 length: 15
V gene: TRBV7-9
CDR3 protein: CASSLGGGVTDTQYF

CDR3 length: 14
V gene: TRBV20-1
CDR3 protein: CSASGRGRNQPQHF

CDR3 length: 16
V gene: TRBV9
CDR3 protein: CASSVGVGGPGETQYF

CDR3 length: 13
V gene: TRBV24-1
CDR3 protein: CATSDYQGYEQYF

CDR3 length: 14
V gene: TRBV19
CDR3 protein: CASSITGFNSPLHF

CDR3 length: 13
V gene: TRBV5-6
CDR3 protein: CASSLGQGEGYTF

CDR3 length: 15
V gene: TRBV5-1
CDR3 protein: CASSFRDRGSYEQYF

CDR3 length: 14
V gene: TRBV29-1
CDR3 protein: CSVGKSSGKDEQFF

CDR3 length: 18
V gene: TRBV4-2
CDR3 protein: CASSQDYRGGGEDNEQFF

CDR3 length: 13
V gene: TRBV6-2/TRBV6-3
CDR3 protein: CASRYGTGDEQYF

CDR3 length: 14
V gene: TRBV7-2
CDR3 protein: CASSLISSNQPQHF

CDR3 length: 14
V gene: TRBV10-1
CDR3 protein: CASSESGLQETQYF